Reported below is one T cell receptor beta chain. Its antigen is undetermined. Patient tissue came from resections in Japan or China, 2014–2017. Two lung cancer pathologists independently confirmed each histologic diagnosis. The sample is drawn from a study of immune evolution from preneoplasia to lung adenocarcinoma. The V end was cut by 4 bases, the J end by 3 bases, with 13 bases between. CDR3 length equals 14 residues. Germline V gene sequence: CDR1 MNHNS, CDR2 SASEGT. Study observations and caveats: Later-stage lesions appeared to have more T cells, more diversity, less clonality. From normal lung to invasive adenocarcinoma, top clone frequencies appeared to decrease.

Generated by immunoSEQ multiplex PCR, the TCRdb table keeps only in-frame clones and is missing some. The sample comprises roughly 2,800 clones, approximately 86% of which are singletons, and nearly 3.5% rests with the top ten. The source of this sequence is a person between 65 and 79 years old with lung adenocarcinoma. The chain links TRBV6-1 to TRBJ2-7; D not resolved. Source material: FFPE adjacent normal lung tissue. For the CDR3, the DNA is TGTGCCAGCAGTGTAGAAGGGTCCGGCTACGAGCAGTACTTC. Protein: CASSVEGSGYEQYF.